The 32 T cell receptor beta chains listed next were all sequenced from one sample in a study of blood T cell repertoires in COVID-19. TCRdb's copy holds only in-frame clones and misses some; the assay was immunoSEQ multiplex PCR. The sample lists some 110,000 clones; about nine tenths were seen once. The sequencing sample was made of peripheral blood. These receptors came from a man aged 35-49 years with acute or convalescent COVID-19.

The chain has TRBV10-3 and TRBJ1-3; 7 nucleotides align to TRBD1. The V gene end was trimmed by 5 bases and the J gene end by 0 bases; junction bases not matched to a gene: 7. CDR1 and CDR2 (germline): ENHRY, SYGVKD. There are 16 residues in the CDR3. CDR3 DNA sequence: TGTGCCATCAGTTACACAGGGGATAGCTCTGGAAACACCATATATTTT. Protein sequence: CAISYTGDSSGNTIYF.

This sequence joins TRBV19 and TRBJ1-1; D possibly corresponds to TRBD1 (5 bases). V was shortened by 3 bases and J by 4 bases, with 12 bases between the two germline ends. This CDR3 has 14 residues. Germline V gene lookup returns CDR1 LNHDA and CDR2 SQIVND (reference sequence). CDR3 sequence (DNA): TGTGCCAGTAGTATCCGCAGGGATGGCACTGAAGCTTTCTTT. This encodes CASSIRRDGTEAFF.

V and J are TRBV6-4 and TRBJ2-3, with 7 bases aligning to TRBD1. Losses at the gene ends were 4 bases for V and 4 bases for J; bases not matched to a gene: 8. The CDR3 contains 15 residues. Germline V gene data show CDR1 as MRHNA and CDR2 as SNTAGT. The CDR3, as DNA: TGTGCCAGCAGTGGACAGGGATCCAGGTCAGATACGCAGTATTTT. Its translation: CASSGQGSRSDTQYF.

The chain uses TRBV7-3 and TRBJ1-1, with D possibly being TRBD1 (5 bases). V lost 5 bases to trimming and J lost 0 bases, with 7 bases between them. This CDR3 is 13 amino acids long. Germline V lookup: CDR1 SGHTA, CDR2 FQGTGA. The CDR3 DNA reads TGTGCCAGCAGCCCGACAGTGAACACTGAAGCTTTCTTT. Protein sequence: CASSPTVNTEAFF.

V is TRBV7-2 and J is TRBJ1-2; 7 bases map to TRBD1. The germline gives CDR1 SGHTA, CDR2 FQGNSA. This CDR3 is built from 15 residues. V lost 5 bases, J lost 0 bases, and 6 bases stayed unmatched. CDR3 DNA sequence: TGTGCCAGCAGCGACACAGGGGAGGCTAACTATGGCTACACCTTC. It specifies CASSDTGEANYGYTF.

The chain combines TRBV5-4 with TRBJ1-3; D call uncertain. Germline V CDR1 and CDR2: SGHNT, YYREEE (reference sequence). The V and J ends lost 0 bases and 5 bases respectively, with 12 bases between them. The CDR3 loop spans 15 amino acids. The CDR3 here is CASSLAVGDRNTIYF. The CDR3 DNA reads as TGTGCCAGCAGCTTGGCGGTGGGAGACCGAAACACCATATATTTT.

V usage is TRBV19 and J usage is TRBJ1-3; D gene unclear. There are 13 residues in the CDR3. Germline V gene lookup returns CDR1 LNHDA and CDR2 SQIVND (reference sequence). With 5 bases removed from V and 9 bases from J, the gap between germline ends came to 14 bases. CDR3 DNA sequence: TGTGCCAGTAGTGAGAGGGCTCCAGGCACCATATATTTT. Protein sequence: CASSERAPGTIYF.

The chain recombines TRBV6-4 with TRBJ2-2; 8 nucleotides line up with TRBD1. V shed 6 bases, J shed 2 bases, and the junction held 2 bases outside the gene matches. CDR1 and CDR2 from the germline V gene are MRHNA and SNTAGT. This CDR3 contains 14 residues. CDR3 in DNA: TGTGCCAGCAGAGGACAGGGTAACACCGGGGAGCTGTTTTTT. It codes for CASRGQGNTGELFF.

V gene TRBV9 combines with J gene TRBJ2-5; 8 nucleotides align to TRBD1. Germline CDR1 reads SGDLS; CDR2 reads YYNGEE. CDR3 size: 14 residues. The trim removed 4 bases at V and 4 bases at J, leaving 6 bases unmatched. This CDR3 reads CASSIPGTGETQYF. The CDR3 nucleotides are TGTGCCAGCAGCATCCCCGGGACAGGAGAGACCCAGTACTTC.

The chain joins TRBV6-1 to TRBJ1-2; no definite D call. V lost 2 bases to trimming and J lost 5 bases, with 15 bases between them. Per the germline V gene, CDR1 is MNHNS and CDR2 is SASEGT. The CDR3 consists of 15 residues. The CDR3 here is CASSEMSGQMYGYTF. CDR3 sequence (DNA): TGTGCCAGCAGTGAAATGTCAGGCCAAATGTATGGCTACACCTTC.

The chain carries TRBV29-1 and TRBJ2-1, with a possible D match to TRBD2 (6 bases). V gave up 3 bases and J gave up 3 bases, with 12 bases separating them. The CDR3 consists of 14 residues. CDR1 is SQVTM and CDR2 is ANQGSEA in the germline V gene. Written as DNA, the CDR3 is TGCAGCGTTGATGGGCTAGCGCTCTACAATGAGCAGTTCTTC. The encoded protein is CSVDGLALYNEQFF.

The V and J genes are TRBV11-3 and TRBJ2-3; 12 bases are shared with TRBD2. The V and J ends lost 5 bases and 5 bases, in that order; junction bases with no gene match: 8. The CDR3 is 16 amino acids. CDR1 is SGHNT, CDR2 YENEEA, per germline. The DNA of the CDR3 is TGTGCCAGCAGCAGCCGACTAGCGGGGGACGGAGATACGCAGTATTTT. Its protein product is CASSSRLAGDGDTQYF.

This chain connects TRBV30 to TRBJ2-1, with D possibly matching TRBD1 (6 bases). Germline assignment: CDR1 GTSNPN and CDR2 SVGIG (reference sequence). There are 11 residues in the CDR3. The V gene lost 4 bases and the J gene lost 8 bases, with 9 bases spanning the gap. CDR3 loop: CAWTKGDEQFF. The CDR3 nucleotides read TGTGCCTGGACGAAGGGGGATGAGCAGTTCTTC.

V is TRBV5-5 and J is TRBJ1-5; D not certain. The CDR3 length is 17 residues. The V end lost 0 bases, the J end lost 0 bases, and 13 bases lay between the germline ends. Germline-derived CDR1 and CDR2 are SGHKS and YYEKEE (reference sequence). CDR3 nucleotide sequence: TGTGCCAGCAGCTTGGTGGCTTCGCAGATTAGCAATCAGCCCCAGCATTTT. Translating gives CASSLVASQISNQPQHF.

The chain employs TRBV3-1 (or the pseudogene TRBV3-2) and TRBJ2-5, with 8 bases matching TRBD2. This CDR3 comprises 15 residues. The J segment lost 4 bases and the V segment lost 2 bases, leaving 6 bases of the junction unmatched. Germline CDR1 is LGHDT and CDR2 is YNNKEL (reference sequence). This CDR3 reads CASSQRAGGRETQYF. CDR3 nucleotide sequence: TGTGCCAGCAGCCAACGGGCGGGGGGCAGAGAGACCCAGTACTTC.

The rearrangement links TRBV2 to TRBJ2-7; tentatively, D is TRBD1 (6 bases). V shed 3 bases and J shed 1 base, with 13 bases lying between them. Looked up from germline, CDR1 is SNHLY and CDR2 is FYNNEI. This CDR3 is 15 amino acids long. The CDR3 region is CASSEGHAGSYEQYF. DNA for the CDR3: TGTGCCAGCAGTGAGGGACATGCAGGGTCCTACGAGCAGTACTTC.

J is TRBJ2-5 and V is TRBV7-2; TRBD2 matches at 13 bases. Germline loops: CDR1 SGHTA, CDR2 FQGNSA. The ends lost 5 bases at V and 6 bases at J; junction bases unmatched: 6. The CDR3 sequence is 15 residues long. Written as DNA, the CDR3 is TGTGCCAGCAGCGGGACTAGCGGGGTAGAGAAGACCCAGTACTTC. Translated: CASSGTSGVEKTQYF.

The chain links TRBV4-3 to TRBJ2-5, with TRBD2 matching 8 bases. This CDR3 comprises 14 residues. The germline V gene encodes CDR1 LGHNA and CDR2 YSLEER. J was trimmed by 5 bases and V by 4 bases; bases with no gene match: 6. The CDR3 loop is CASSLGLAVETQYF. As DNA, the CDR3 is TGCGCCAGCAGCCTCGGACTAGCAGTTGAGACCCAGTACTTC.

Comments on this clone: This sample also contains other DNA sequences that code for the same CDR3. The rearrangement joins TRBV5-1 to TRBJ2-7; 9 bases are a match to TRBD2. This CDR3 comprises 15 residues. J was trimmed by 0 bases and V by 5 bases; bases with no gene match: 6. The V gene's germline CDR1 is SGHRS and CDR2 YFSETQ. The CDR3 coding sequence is TGCGCCAGCAGACAGGGACTAGCAGGCTCCTACGAGCAGTACTTC. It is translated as CASRQGLAGSYEQYF.

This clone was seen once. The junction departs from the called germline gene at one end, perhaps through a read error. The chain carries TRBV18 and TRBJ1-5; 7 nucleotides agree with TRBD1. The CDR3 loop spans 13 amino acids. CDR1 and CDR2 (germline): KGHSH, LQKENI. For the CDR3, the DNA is TGTGCCAGCTCAAGGGACAGTCTTCAGCTCCAGCATTTT. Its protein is CASSRDSLQLQHF.

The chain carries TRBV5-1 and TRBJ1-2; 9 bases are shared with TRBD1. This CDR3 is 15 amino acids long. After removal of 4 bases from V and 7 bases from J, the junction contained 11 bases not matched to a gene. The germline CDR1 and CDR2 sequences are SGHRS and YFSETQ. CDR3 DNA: TGCGCCAGCAGCAGAGGACAGGGGTTTATCTTTGGCTACACCTTC. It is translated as CASSRGQGFIFGYTF.

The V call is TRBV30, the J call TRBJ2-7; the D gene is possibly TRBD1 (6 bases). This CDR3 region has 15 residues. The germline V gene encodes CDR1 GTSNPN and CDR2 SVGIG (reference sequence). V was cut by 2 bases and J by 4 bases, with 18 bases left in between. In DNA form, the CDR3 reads TGTGCCTGGAGTCCTGGTGACAGGCCGGGGTACGAGCAGTACTTC. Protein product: CAWSPGDRPGYEQYF.

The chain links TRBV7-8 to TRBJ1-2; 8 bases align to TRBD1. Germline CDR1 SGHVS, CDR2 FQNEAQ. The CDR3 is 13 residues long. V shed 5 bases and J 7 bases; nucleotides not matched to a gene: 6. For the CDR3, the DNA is TGTGCCAGCAGCGCGACAGGGGCTGTTGGCTACACCTTC. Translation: CASSATGAVGYTF.

The CDR3 region is CSVGEGDSYNEQFF. The CDR3, as DNA: TGCAGCGTTGGGGAGGGAGACTCCTACAATGAGCAGTTCTTC. This chain uses TRBV29-1 with TRBJ2-1; 7 positions agree with TRBD2. The J segment lost 0 bases and the V segment lost 4 bases, leaving 3 bases of the junction unmatched. The CDR3 runs 14 residues. Germline CDR1 is SQVTM and CDR2 is ANQGSEA.

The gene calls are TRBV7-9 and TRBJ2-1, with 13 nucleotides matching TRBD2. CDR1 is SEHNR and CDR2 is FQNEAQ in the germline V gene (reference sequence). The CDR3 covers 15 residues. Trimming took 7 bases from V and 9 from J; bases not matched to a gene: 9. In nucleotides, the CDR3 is TGTGCCAGCAACCCTACTAGCGGGAGGGAGGGTGAGCAGTTCTTC. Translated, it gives CASNPTSGREGEQFF.

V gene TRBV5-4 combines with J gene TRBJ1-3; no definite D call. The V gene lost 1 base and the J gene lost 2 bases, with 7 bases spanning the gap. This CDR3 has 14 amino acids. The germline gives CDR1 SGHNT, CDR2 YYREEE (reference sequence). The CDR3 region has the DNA TGTGCCAGCAGCTTGCAGGCAGCTGGAAACACCATATATTTT. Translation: CASSLQAAGNTIYF.

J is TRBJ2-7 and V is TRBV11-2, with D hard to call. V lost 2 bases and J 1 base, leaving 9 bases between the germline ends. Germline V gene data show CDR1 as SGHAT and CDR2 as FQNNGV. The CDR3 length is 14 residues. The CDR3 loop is CASSLYGGSYEQYF. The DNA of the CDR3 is TGTGCCAGCAGCTTATATGGCGGTTCCTACGAGCAGTACTTC.

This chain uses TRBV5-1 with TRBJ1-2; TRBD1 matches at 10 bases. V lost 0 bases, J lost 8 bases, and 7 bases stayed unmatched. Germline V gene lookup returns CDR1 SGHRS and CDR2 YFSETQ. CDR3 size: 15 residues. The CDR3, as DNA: TGCGCCAGCAGCTTGGAGGGACAGGGGACGAGGGGCTACACCTTC. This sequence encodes CASSLEGQGTRGYTF.

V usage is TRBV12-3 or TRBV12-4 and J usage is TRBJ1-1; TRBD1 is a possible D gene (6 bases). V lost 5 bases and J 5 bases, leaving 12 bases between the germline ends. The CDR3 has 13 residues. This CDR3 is CASSLRGRTEAFF. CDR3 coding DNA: TGTGCCAGCAGTCTCAGGGGTAGGACTGAAGCTTTCTTT.

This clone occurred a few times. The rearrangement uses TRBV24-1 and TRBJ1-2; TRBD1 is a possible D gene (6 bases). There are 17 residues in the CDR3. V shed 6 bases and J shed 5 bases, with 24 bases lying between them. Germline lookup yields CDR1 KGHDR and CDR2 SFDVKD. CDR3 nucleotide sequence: TGTGCCACCAGTAAACCCGGGACAACATCAAGGGCGTATGGCTACACCTTC. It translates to CATSKPGTTSRAYGYTF.

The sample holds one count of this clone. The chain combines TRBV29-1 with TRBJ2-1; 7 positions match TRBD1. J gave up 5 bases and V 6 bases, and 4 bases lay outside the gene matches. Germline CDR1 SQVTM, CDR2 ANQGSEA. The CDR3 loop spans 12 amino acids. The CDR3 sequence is CSVGGQNNEQFF. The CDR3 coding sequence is TGCAGCGTAGGGGGACAGAACAATGAGCAGTTCTTC.

The CDR3 sequence: CSVDGGSFADTQYF. The CDR3 DNA reads as TGCAGCGTTGACGGCGGGAGTTTCGCAGATACGCAGTATTTT. The genes are TRBV29-1 and TRBJ2-3; 7 bases line up with TRBD2. The junction had 7 bases not matched to a gene; V was cut back by 3 bases and J by 4 bases. Germline V gene data show CDR1 as SQVTM and CDR2 as ANQGSEA. This CDR3 is 14 amino acids long.